The following is a TCR beta chain sequence with its context. The sample belongs to a study of blood T cell repertoires in COVID-19. Looking at the study overall: COVID-19 samples collected from the United States, Italy and Spain covered acute and convalescent phases. PBMCs, B-cell-depleted T cells, or T cells were the source of the cDNA or gDNA that made up the material.

In the original processing: Counts of nucleated cells, estimated from reference gene primer amplification, were obtained. Measured with immunoSEQ multiplex PCR; TCRdb has only the in-frame clones, and not every one. The D gene and trimming were derived from the DNA, and the V and J assignments and clone size from that table. Of approximately 100,000 clones listed, 92% are singletons. Germline lookup yields CDR1 GTSNPN and CDR2 SVGIG (reference sequence). The V and J ends lost 2 bases and 0 bases respectively, with 11 bases between them. The CDR3 is 14 amino acids. The rearrangement joins TRBV30 to TRBJ2-7, with D maybe TRBD2 (6 bases). What was sequenced was peripheral blood. This TCR derives from a man between 45 and 60 years old with active COVID-19. The CDR3 sequence is CAWSPLGSSYEQYF. CDR3 nucleotides: TGTGCCTGGAGTCCCCTCGGGAGCTCCTACGAGCAGTACTTC.